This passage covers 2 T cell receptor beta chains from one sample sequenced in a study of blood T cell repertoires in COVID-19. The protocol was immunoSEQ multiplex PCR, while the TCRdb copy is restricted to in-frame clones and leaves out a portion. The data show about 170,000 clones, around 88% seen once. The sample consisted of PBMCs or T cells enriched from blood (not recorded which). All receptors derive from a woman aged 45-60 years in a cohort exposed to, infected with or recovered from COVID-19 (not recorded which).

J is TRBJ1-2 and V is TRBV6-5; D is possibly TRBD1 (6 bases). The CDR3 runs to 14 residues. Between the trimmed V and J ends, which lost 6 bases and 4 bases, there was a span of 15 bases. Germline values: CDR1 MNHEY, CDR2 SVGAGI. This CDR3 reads CASRSGQGGYGYTF. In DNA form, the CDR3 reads TGTGCCAGCAGATCCGGACAAGGGGGCTATGGCTACACCTTC.

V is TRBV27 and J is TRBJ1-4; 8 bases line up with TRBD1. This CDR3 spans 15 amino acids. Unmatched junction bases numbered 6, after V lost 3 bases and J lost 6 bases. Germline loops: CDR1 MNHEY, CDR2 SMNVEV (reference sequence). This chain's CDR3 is CASSFRAGGYEKLFF. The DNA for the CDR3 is TGTGCCAGCAGTTTTAGGGCAGGGGGCTATGAAAAACTGTTTTTT.